This is a list of T cell receptor beta chains from one sample in a study of T cells in Graves' hyperthyroidism and ophthalmopathy. A single record per CDR3 protein comes from TCRdb applying MiXCR to the multiplex PCR reads. The profile covers some 620,000 distinct CDR3 sequences, with 15% to 20% appearing a single time and less than 4.5% taken by the ten largest. Sequenced material: blood. The source of these receptors is a woman younger than 45 with Graves' hyperthyroidism. The CDR3 runs from the conserved cysteine through the conserved F or W. The order of the fields is J gene, clone size, V gene, D gene, CDR3 DNA, CDR3 protein. D genes are given only for firm matches. Not all rows give a size; the values are once, few, many and, for expanded clones, a class.

TRBJ1-4	-	TRBV20-1	-	TGCAGTGCTAGAGACAGGGTACGGGAAAAACTGTTTTTT	CSARDRVREKLFF
TRBJ2-5	many	TRBV7-3	TRBD2	TGTGCCAGCAGCTCGGGACTAGCGGGAGGGGAAGAGACCCAGTACTTC	CASSSGLAGGEETQYF
TRBJ2-5	many	TRBV7-9	-	TGTGCCAGCAGCTTAAGTCTTGTCCGGGACGGCCAAGAGACCCAGTACTTC	CASSLSLVRDGQETQYF
TRBJ2-5	few	TRBV4-1	-	TGCGCCAGCAGCCAAGAAGTACAACGGAAGGAGACCCAGTACTTC	CASSQEVQRKETQYF
TRBJ2-1	-	TRBV19	TRBD1	TGTGCCAGTAGTATGAGAGGGGGCCCCTACAATGAGCAGTTCTTC	CASSMRGGPYNEQFF
TRBJ2-5	few	TRBV4-1	-	TGCGCCAGCAGCCAAGAGTCGCGGGCCCAAGAGACCCAGTACTTC	CASSQESRAQETQYF
TRBJ2-1	-	TRBV11-2	TRBD2	TGTGCCAGCAGCTTGGATGGCGGGAGATCGTCCGAGCAGTTCTTC	CASSLDGGRSSEQFF
TRBJ2-2	-	TRBV7-2	TRBD1	TGTGCCAGCAGCTTAGACCAGGGGGTGGGGGAGCTGTTTTTT	CASSLDQGVGELFF
TRBJ1-4	few	TRBV29-1	-	TGCAGCGCTCTCACGGGGATGGGTGAAAAACTGTTTTTT	CSALTGMGEKLFF
TRBJ2-3	few	TRBV7-9	-	TGTGCCAGCAGCTTATACCACGGGAGTGGGACAGATACGCAGTATTTT	CASSLYHGSGTDTQYF
TRBJ2-5	many	TRBV6-1	TRBD1	TGTGCCAGCAGTGAAGCGACAGGGCGGGAGACCCAGTACTTC	CASSEATGRETQYF